Presented here are 8 T cell receptor beta chains from one specimen sequenced in a study of T cell responses to AZD1222 COVID-19 vaccine. The protocol was immunoSEQ multiplex PCR, while the TCRdb copy is restricted to in-frame clones and leaves out a portion. The table records about 220,000 clones, around 93% of them present only once. This specimen was peripheral blood, taken on day 0 of MenACWY control vaccination. The origin of the receptors is an adult in good health.

V is TRBV5-1 and J is TRBJ1-4, with a weak D call TRBD1 (5 bases). The CDR3 consists of 16 residues. Germline CDR1 reads SGHRS; CDR2 reads YFSETQ. Trimming stripped 0 bases from V and 0 bases from J, with 9 bases between. The CDR3: CASSLGDFATNEKLFF. The CDR3 DNA follows: TGCGCCAGCAGCTTGGGGGACTTTGCAACTAATGAAAAACTGTTTTTT.

This clone was counted a single time. The chain links TRBV18 to TRBJ2-7; D call uncertain. The CDR3 sequence is 14 residues long. The germline CDR1 and CDR2 sequences are KGHSH and LQKENI. V lost 0 bases to trimming and J lost 6 bases, with 12 bases between them. The CDR3 sequence is CASSPPIGWPEQYF. The CDR3 bases are TGTGCCAGCTCACCACCGATCGGATGGCCCGAGCAGTACTTC. Full variable domain (missing parts from reference TRBV18 and TRBJ2-7): NAGVMQNPRHLVRRRGQEARLRCSPMKGHSHVYWYRQLPEEGLKFMVYLQKENIIDESGMPKERFSAEFPKEGPSILRIQQVVRGDSAAYFCASSPPIGWPEQYFGPGTRLTVT.

This clone was recorded only once. The genes are TRBV18 and TRBJ1-1; D remains unclear. CDR1 is KGHSH and CDR2 is LQKENI in the germline V gene. The V end lost 3 bases, the J end lost 1 base, and 12 bases lay between the germline ends. This CDR3 contains 15 residues. CDR3 nucleotides: TGTGCCAGCTCACCCCCGGTGGGAAGGAACACTGAAGCTTTCTTT. It is translated as CASSPPVGRNTEAFF.

The CDR3 loop is CASSLPAGTYNEQFF. In nucleotides, the CDR3 is TGTGCCAGCAGCTTACCCGCAGGGACCTACAATGAGCAGTTCTTC. V is TRBV7-8 and J is TRBJ2-1; D might be TRBD1 (5 bases). V was pared by 2 bases and J by 2 bases, with 10 bases between. The CDR3 is 15 residues long. Germline CDR1 SGHVS, CDR2 FQNEAQ.

The chain combines TRBV6-6 with TRBJ1-5; TRBD1 agrees at 9 bases. The ends lost 6 bases at V and 5 bases at J; junction bases unmatched: 8. The germline V gene has CDR1 MNHNY and CDR2 SVGAGI (reference sequence). The CDR3 is 15 amino acids. The CDR3 loop reads CASRIGQGRYQPQHF. The DNA of the CDR3 is TGTGCCAGCAGGATCGGACAGGGGAGGTATCAGCCCCAGCATTTT.

In the case of this clone: At the DNA level, this CDR3 is encoded by other sequences in the same sample as well. The chain couples TRBV6-1 to TRBJ1-2, with D perhaps TRBD1 (5 bases). V was shortened by 3 bases and J by 4 bases, with 6 bases between the two germline ends. From germline, CDR1 is MNHNS and CDR2 SASEGT. The CDR3 sequence is 12 residues long. CDR3 region: CASSEGLYGYTF. The CDR3 bases are TGTGCCAGCAGTGAGGGGCTCTATGGCTACACCTTC.

CDR3 amino acids: CASSLEGSYTEAFF. The CDR3 region has the DNA TGCGCCAGCAGCTTGGAGGGCAGTTACACTGAAGCTTTCTTT. The J gene is TRBJ1-1, the V gene TRBV5-1; D ambiguous. CDR3 length equals 14 residues. The ends were cut back, 0 bases at V and 3 bases at J, with 9 bases in the middle. Germline-derived CDR1 and CDR2 are SGHRS and YFSETQ.

The chain uses TRBV6-1 and TRBJ2-1; no firm D call. With 1 base removed from V and 6 bases from J, the gap between germline ends came to 16 bases. The CDR3 has 16 amino acids. Per the germline V gene, CDR1 is MNHNS and CDR2 is SASEGT. CDR3 region: CASSEGPVLYGNEQFF. The CDR3 region has the DNA TGTGCCAGCAGTGAAGGCCCAGTCTTATATGGCAATGAGCAGTTCTTC.